Here is one TCR beta chain with its context. Its antigen is unknown. Trimming left V 8 bases short and J 7 bases short, with 15 bases between. This CDR3 region has 12 residues. CDR1 is MNHEY, CDR2 SVGAGI, per germline. The data were taken from a study of cytomegalovirus exposure and HLA in healthy donors. Data came from immunoSEQ multiplex PCR; TCRdb stores just in-frame clones and leaves some out. Of 150,000 or so clones in the sample, roughly nine tenths were seen once. Overall study findings and caveats: Associated with cytomegalovirus, according to the listing, were 150 to 200 TCR beta chains. Cytomegalovirus status, reportedly, was diagnosed with high specificity and sensitivity by the classifier. Most TCRs appeared rarely, but some public TCRs recurred in many donors.

This receptor was taken from a woman aged 18-35 years in good health and CMV-seropositive. The rearrangement uses TRBV6-5 and TRBJ2-7; tentative D call: TRBD1 (6 bases). The specimen was PBMCs. CDR3 sequence reads: CASGQSGREQYF. CDR3 nucleotide sequence: TGTGCCAGCGGACAGTCTGGTCGGGAGCAGTACTTC.